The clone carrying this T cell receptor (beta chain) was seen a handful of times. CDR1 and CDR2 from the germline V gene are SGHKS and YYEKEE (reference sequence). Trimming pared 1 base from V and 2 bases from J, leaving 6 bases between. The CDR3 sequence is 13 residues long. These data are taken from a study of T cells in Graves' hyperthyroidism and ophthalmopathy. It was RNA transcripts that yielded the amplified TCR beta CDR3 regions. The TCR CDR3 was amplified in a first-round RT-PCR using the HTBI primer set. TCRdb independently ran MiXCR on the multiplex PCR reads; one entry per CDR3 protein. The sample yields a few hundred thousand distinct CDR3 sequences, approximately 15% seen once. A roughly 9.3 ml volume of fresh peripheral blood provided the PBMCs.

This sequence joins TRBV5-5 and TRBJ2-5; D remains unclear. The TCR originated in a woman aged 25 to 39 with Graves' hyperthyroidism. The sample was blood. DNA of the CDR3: TGTGCCAGCAGCTTGTGGCAGCAAGAGACCCAGTACTTC. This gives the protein CASSLWQQETQYF.